This TCR beta chain was found in a study of cytomegalovirus exposure and HLA in healthy donors. It was healthy bone marrow donors who served as donors. Germline CDR1 reads LNHDA; CDR2 reads SQIVND (reference sequence). Deletions cut 6 bases from V and 1 base from J, with 13 bases between. The CDR3 sequence is 14 residues long. Study results and limitations: Most TCR sequences were uncommon, yet certain public TCRs appeared in many donors.

Turning to this clone: Its antigen is not known.

Use of 60 Vbeta and 13 Jbeta primers characterized the PCR. Sequenced by immunoSEQ multiplex PCR; TCRdb stores in-frame clones only, minus some. This repertoire includes approximately 200,000 clones. The sequenced material came from PBMCs. This TCR was sampled from a boy aged 5-17 years in good health and CMV-seronegative. V is TRBV19 and J is TRBJ2-7, with TRBD1 as a possible D gene (5 bases). The CDR3 is CASSPDRNSYEQYF. The CDR3 bases are TGTGCCAGTAGCCCCGACAGAAATTCCTACGAGCAGTACTTC.